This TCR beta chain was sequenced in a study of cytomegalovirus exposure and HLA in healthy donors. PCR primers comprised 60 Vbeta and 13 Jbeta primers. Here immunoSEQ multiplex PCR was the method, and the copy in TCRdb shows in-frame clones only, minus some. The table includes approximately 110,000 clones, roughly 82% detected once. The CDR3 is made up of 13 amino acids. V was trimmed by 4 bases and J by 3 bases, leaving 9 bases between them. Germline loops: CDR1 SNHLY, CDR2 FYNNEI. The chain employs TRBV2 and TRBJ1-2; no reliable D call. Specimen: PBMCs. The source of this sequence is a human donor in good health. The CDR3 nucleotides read TGTGCCAGCAGTGTGTCTGAGCACTATGGCTACACCTTC. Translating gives CASSVSEHYGYTF.